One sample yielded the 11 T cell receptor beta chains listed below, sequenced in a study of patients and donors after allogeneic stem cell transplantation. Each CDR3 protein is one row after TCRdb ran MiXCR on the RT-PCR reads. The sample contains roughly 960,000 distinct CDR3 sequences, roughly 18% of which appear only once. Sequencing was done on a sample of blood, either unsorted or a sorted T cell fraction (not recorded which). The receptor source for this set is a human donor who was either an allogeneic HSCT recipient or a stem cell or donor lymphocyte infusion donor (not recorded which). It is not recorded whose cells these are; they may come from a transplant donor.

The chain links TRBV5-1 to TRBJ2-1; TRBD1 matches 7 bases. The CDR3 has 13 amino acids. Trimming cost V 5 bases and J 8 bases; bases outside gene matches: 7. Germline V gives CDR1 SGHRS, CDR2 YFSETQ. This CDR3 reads CASRTGRAYEQFF. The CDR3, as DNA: TGCGCCAGCAGGACAGGGCGCGCCTATGAGCAGTTCTTC.

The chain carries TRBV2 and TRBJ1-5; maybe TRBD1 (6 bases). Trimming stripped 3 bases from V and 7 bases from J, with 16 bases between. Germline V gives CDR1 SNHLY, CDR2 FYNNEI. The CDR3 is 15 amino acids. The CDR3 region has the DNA TGTGCCAGCAGTGACGCAGAGGACAGTTACCAGCCCCAGCATTTT. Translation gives CASSDAEDSYQPQHF.

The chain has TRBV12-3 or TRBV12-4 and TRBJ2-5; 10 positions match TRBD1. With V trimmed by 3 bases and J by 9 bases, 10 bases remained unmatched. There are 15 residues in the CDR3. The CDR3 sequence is CASSLDRGSRWAQYF. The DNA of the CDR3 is TGTGCCAGCAGTTTGGACAGGGGGTCCCGCTGGGCCCAGTACTTC.

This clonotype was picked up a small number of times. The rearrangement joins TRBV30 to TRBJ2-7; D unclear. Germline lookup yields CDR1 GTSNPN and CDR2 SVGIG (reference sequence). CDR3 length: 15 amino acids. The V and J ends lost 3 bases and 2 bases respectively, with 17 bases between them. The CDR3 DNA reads TGTGCCTGGAGACCCTCCGGACGACCAGCCTACGAGCAGTACTTC. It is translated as CAWRPSGRPAYEQYF.

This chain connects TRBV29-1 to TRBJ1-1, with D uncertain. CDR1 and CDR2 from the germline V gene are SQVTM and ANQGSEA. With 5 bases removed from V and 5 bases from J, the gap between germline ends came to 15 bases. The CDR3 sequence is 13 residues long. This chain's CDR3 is CSVHRGLMTEAFF. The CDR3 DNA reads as TGCAGCGTTCATAGAGGGTTGATGACTGAAGCTTTCTTT.

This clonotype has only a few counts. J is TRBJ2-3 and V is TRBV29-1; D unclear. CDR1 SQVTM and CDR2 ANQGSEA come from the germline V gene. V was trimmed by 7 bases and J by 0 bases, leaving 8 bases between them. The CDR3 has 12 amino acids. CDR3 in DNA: TGCAGCGGCCGAATCAGCACAGATACGCAGTATTTT. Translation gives CSGRISTDTQYF.

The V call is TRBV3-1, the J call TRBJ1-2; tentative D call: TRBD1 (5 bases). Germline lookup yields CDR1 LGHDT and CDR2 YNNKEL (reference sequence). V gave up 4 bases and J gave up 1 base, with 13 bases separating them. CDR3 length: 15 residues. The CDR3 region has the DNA TGTGCCAGCAGCCTAAACCCGGGACTTAACTATGGCTACACCTTC. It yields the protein CASSLNPGLNYGYTF.

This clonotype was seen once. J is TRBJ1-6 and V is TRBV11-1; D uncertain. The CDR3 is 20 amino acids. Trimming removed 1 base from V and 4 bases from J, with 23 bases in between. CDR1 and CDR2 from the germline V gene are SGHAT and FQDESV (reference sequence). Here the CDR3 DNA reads TGTGCCAGCAGCTTAGTAGACTTAGGGAACCAGGCGACTTATAATTCACCCCTCCACTTT. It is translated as CASSLVDLGNQATYNSPLHF.

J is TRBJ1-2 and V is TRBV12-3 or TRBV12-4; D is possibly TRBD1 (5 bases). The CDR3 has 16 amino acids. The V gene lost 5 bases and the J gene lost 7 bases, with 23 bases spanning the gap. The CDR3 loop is CASSQSSVGPGLGYTF. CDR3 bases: TGTGCCAGCAGTCAATCGAGCGTGGGCCCAGGGCTTGGCTACACCTTC.

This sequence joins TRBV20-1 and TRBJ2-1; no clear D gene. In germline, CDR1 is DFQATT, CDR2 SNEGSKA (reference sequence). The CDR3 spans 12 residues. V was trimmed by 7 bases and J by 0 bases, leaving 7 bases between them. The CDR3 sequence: CSGRSSYNEQFF. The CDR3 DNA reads TGCAGTGGCCGGAGCTCCTACAATGAGCAGTTCTTC.

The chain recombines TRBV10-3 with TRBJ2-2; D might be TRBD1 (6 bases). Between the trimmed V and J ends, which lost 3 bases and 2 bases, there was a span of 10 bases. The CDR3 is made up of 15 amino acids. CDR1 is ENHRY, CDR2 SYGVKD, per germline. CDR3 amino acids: CAISESRGNTGELFF. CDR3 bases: TGTGCCATCAGTGAATCCAGGGGCAACACCGGGGAGCTGTTTTTT.